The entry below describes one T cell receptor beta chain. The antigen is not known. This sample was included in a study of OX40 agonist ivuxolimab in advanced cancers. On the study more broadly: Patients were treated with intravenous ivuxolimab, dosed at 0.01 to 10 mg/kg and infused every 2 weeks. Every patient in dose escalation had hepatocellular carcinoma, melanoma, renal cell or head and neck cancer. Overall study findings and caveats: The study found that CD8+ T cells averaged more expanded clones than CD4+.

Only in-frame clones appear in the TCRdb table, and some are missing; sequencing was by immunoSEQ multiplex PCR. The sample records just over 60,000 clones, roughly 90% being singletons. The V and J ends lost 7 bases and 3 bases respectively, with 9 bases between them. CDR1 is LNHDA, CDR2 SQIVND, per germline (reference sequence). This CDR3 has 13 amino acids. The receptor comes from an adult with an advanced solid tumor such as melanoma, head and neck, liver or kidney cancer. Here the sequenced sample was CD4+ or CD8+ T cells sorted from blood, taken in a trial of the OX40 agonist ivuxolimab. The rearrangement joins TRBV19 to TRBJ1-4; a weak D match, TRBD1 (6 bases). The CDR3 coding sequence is TGTGCCAGTAATAACAGGGCTAATGAAAAACTGTTTTTT. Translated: CASNNRANEKLFF.